The 7 T cell receptor beta chains listed next were all sequenced from one sample in a study of T cells in Graves' hyperthyroidism and ophthalmopathy. The investigators amplified TCR beta CDR3 regions from RNA transcripts. In the first-round RT-PCR of the TCR CDR3, the HTBI primer set was used. TCRdb passed the multiplex PCR reads through MiXCR, listing each CDR3 protein once. Of about 350,000 distinct CDR3 sequences listed, about 15% were seen once; the top ten hold roughly 24%. The specimen was blood. The receptors come from a woman in her 30s with Graves' hyperthyroidism.

Many counts were recorded for this clonotype. The chain employs TRBV11-2 and TRBJ2-7, with 10 positions matching TRBD2. Per the germline V gene, CDR1 is SGHAT and CDR2 is FQNNGV. Trimming took 3 bases from V and 3 from J; bases not matched to a gene: 5. The CDR3 contains 15 residues. The CDR3 DNA follows: TGTGCCAGCAGCTTGACTAGCGGGCAGTACTACGAGCAGTACTTC. Translation: CASSLTSGQYYEQYF.

This clonotype was observed at least ten times. V is TRBV28 and J is TRBJ1-1; no clear D gene. Germline lookup yields CDR1 MDHEN and CDR2 SYDVKM. Trimming removed 4 bases from V and 0 bases from J, with 6 bases in between. CDR3 length equals 13 residues. CDR3 protein: CASSSNLNTEAFF. The CDR3, as DNA: TGTGCCAGCAGTTCGAACTTGAACACTGAAGCTTTCTTT.

This clonotype showed up just a few times. The chain employs TRBV28 and TRBJ1-1; D is uncertain. The V end was cut by 6 bases, the J end by 0 bases, with 8 bases between. This CDR3 is built from 13 residues. In germline, CDR1 is MDHEN, CDR2 SYDVKM. The CDR3 region has the DNA TGTGCCAGCAGCTGGACGGTGAACACTGAAGCTTTCTTT. This encodes CASSWTVNTEAFF.

The chain couples TRBV19 to TRBJ2-2, with 15 bases that match TRBD2. The CDR3 has 20 residues. Per germline, CDR1 LNHDA and CDR2 SQIVND (reference sequence). The trim removed 7 bases at V and 1 base at J, leaving 13 bases unmatched. The CDR3 protein is CASTRGLGLAGGVNTGELFF. Here the CDR3 DNA reads TGTGCCAGTACCCGGGGGTTGGGACTAGCGGGAGGCGTGAACACCGGGGAGCTGTTTTTT.

This clonotype has a count of ten or more. V is TRBV7-9 and J is TRBJ2-5; tentatively, D is TRBD1 or TRBD2 (5 bases each). The V gene's germline CDR1 is SEHNR and CDR2 FQNEAQ (reference sequence). Trimming left V 5 bases short and J 4 bases short, with 11 bases between. The CDR3 is 13 residues long. CDR3 DNA: TGTGCCAGCAGCCCGATTGGGGGAGAGACCCAGTACTTC. Translation: CASSPIGGETQYF.

This clonotype was found many times. The genes are TRBV19 and TRBJ1-1; unclear D gene. Germline V gives CDR1 LNHDA, CDR2 SQIVND (reference sequence). The CDR3 spans 13 residues. V lost 5 bases and J 0 bases, leaving 7 bases between the germline ends. Here the CDR3 DNA reads TGTGCCAGTAGTGCCCGGGTGAACACTGAAGCTTTCTTT. Amino acid sequence: CASSARVNTEAFF.

This clonotype was seen only a few times. The rearrangement links TRBV20-1 to TRBJ2-2, with no clear D. The germline CDR1 and CDR2 sequences are DFQATT and SNEGSKA (reference sequence). Trimming removed 6 bases from V and 7 bases from J, with 24 bases in between. The CDR3 extends over 16 amino acids. The CDR3 DNA reads TGCAGTGCCGTCTACCCCACTGGACGAGCAGTCGGGGAGCTGTTTTTT. Amino acids: CSAVYPTGRAVGELFF.